What follows is one T cell receptor (beta chain) and its context. Its target is unknown. The sample originates from a study of OX40 agonist ivuxolimab in advanced cancers. Study at large: Patients received ivuxolimab, an agonistic anti-OX40 (CD134) antibody. One patient with hepatocellular carcinoma and two with cutaneous melanoma, three in all, had partial responses.

Study-wide points: The study found that CD8+ T cells averaged more expanded clones than CD4+. At 0.1 to 3.0 mg/kg, CD4+ and CD8+ blood T cells expanded clonally by week 6.

The germline CDR1 and CDR2 sequences are SGDLS and YYNGEE. The CDR3 has 12 residues. Trimming shortened V by 7 bases and J by 0 bases, and 6 bases separated the two germline ends. Profiling relied on immunoSEQ multiplex PCR, and the TCRdb table lists in-frame clones only, not all of them. The repertoire has 25,000 to 30,000 clones, more than 70% of them found once; the top ten carry 15% to 20%. This sample comprised CD4+ or CD8+ T cells sorted from blood, obtained in a trial of the OX40 agonist ivuxolimab. The TCR sequence derives from an adult with an advanced solid tumor such as melanoma, head and neck, liver or kidney cancer. V gene TRBV9 combines with J gene TRBJ2-3, with unresolved D. CDR3 DNA: TGTGCCAGCGTGGGAAGCACAGATACGCAGTATTTT. As protein: CASVGSTDTQYF.